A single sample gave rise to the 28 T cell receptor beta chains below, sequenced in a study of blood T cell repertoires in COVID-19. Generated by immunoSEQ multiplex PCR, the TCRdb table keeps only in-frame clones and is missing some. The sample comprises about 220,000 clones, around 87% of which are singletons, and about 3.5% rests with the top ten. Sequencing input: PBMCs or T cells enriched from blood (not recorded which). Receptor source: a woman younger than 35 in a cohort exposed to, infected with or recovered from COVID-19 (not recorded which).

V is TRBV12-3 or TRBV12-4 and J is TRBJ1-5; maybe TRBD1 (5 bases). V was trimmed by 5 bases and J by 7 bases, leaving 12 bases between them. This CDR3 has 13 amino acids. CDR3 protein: CASSPGGGQPQHF. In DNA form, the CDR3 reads TGTGCCAGCAGTCCTGGGGGAGGGCAGCCCCAGCATTTT.

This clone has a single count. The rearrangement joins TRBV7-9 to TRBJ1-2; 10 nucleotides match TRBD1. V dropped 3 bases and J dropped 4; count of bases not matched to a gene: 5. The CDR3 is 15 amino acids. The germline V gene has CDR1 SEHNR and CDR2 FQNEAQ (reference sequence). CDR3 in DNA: TGTGCCAGCAGCTTGGGACAGGGGATGAGCTATGGCTACACCTTC. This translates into CASSLGQGMSYGYTF.

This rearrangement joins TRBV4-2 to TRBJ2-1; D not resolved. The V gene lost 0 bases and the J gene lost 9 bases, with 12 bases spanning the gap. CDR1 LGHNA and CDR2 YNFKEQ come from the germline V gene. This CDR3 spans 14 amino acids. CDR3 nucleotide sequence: TGTGCCAGCAGCCAAGAGGTTAGTGCCGGTGAGCAGTTCTTC. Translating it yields CASSQEVSAGEQFF.

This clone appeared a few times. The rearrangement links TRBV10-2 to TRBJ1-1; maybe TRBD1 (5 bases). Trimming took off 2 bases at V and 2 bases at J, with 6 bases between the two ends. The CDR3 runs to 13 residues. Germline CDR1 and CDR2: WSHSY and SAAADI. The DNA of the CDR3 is TGCGCCAGCAGTGAGGGGACTAACACTGAAGCTTTCTTT. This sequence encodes CASSEGTNTEAFF.

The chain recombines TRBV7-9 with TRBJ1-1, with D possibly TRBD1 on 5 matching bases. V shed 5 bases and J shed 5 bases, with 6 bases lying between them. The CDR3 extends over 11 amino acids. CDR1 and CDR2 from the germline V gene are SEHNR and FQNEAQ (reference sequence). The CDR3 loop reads CASSRTTEAFF. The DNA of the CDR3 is TGTGCCAGCAGCCGGACAACTGAAGCTTTCTTT. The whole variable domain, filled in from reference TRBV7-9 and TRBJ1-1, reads DTGVSQNPRHKITKRGQNVTFRCDPISEHNRLYWYRQTLGQGPEFLTYFQNEAQLEKSRLLSDRFSAERPKGSFSTLEIQRTEQGDSAMYLCASSRTTEAFFGQGTRLTVV.

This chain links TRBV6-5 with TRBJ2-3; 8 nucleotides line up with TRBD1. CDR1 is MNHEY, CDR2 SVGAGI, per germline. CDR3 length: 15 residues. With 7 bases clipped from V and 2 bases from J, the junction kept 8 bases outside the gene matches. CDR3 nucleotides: TGTGCCAGCATTGCACAGGGGGGCCTCACAGATACGCAGTATTTT. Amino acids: CASIAQGGLTDTQYF.

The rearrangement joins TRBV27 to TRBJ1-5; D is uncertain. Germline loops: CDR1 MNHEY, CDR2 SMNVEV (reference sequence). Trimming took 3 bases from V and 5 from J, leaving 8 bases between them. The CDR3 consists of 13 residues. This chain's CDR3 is CASSFGGDQPQHF. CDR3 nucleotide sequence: TGTGCCAGCAGTTTTGGCGGGGATCAGCCCCAGCATTTT.

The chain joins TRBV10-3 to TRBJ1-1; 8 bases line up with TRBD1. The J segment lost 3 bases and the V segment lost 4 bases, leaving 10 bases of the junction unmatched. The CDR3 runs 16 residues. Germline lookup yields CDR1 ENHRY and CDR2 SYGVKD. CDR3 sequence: CAISGSGGAKDTEAFF. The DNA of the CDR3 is TGTGCCATCAGTGGATCAGGGGGCGCAAAGGACACTGAAGCTTTCTTT.

CDR3 protein: CASRPDRDEQFF. The CDR3 DNA sequence: TGTGCCAGCAGGCCCGACAGGGATGAGCAGTTCTTC. The rearrangement joins TRBV27 to TRBJ2-1, with 7 bases fitting TRBD1. The junction had 4 bases not matched to a gene; V was cut back by 6 bases and J by 8 bases. The CDR3 covers 12 residues. Germline assignment: CDR1 MNHEY and CDR2 SMNVEV (reference sequence).

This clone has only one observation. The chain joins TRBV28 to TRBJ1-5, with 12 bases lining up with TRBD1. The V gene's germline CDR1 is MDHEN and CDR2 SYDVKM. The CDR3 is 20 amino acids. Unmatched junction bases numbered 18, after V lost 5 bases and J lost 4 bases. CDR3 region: CASSHRDRGLVSDLNQPQHF. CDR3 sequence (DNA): TGTGCCAGCAGTCATAGGGACAGGGGGCTAGTCTCGGACTTGAATCAGCCCCAGCATTTT.

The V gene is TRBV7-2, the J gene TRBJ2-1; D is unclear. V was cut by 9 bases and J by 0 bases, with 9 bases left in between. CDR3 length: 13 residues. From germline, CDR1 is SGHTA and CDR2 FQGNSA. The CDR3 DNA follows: TGTGCCAGTCTAGTTGGCTCCTACAATGAGCAGTTCTTC. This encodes CASLVGSYNEQFF.

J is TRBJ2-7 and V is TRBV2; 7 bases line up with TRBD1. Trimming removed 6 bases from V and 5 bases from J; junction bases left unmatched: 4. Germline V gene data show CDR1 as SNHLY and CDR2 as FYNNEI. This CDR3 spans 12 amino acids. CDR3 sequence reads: CASRTTGHEQYF. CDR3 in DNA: TGTGCCAGCAGGACGACAGGGCACGAGCAGTACTTC. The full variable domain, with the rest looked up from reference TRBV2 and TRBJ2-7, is EPEVTQTPSHQVTQMGQEVILRCVPISNHLYFYWYRQILGQKVEFLVSFYNNEISEKSEIFDDQFSVERPDGSNFTLKIRSTKLEDSAMYFCASRTTGHEQYFGPGTRLTVT.

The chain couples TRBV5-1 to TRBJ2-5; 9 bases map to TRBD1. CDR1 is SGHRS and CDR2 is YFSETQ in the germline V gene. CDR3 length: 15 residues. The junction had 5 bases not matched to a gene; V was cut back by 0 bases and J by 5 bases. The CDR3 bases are TGCGCCAGCAGCTTGGAGGACAGGGGTTGGGAGACCCAGTACTTC. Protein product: CASSLEDRGWETQYF.

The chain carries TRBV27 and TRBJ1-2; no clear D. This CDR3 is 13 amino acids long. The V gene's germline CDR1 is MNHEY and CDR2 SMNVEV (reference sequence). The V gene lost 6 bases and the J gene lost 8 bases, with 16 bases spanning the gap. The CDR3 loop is CASSTPRKTGYTF. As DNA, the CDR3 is TGTGCCAGCAGCACTCCACGTAAAACCGGCTACACCTTC.

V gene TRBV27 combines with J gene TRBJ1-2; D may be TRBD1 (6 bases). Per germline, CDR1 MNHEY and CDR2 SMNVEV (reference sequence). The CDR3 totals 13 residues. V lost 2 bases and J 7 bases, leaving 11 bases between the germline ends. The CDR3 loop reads CASSLGGGSGYTF. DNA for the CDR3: TGTGCCAGCAGTTTAGGGGGGGGCAGTGGCTACACCTTC.

The CDR3 DNA reads as TGTGCCAGCAGCATAACTGGACATCATGAAGCTTTCTTT. Protein: CASSITGHHEAFF. V gene TRBV11-2 combines with J gene TRBJ1-1, with a weak D call TRBD1 (5 bases). The V and J ends lost 5 bases and 7 bases respectively, with 14 bases between them. The CDR3 sequence is 13 residues long. Germline CDR1 is SGHAT and CDR2 is FQNNGV.

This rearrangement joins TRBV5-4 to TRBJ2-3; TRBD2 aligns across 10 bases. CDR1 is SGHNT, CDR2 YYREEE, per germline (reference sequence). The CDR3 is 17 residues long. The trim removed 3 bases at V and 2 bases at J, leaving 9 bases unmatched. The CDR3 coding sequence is TGTGCCAGCAGCTCCCGGGCTAGCGGGGGACCCACAGATACGCAGTATTTT. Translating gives CASSSRASGGPTDTQYF.

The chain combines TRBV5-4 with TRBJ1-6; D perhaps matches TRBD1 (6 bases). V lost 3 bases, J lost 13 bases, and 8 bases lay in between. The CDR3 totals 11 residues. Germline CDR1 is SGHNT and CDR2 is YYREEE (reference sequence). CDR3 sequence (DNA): TGTGCCAGCAGCTCGACAGGCCCCCTCCACTTT. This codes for CASSSTGPLHF.

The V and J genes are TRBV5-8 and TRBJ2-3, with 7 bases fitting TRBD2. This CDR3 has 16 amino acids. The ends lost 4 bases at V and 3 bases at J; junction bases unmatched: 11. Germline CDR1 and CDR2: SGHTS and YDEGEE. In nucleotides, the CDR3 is TGTGCCAGCAGCCACCCCCGTTGGGGGGGTACAGATACGCAGTATTTT. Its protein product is CASSHPRWGGTDTQYF.

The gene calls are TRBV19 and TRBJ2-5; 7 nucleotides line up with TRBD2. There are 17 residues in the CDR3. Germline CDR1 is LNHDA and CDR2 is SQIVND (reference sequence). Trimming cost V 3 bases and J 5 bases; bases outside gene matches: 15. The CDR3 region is CASSMNPGGGGGETQYF. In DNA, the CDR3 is TGTGCCAGTAGTATGAACCCAGGCGGGGGAGGTGGTGAGACCCAGTACTTC.

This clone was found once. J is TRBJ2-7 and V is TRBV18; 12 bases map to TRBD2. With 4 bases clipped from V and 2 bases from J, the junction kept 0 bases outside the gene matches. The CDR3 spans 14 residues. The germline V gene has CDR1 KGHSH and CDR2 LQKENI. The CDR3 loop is CASSRTSGAYEQYF. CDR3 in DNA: TGTGCCAGCTCACGGACTAGCGGGGCCTACGAGCAGTACTTC.

CDR3 nucleotides: TGTGCTAGTGGTTCGGCGGGAGACTACAATGAGCAGTTCTTC. Its translation is CASGSAGDYNEQFF. The chain joins TRBV12-5 to TRBJ2-1, with 7 bases lining up with TRBD2. Germline V gene sequence: CDR1 LGHNT, CDR2 FRNRAP. This CDR3 is 14 amino acids long. The V and J ends lost 4 bases and 3 bases, in that order; junction bases with no gene match: 3.

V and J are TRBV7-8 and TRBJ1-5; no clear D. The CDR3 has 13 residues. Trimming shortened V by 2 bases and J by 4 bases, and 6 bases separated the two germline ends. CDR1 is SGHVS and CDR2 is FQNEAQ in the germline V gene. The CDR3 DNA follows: TGTGCCAGCAGCTTAAGCCCGAATCAGCCCCAGCATTTT. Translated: CASSLSPNQPQHF.

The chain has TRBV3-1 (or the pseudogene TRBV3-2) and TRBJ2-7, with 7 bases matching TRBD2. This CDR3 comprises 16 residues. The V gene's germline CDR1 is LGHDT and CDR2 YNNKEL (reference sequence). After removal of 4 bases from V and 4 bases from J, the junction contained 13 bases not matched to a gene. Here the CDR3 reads CASSLTSPSGLYEQYF. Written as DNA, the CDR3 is TGTGCCAGCAGCCTTACCTCCCCTAGCGGACTATACGAGCAGTACTTC.

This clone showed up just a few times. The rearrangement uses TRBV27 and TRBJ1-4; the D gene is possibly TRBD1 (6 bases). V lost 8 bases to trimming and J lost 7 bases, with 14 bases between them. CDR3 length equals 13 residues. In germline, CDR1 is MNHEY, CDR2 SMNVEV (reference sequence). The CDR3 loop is CASGLRGSEKLFF. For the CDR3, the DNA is TGTGCCAGCGGCCTCAGGGGAAGTGAAAAACTGTTTTTT.

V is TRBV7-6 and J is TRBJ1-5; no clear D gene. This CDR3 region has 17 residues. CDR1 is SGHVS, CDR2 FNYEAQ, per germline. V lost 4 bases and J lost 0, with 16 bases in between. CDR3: CASSSDPEGYSNQPQHF. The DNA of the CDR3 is TGTGCCAGCAGCTCGGACCCGGAGGGTTATAGCAATCAGCCCCAGCATTTT.

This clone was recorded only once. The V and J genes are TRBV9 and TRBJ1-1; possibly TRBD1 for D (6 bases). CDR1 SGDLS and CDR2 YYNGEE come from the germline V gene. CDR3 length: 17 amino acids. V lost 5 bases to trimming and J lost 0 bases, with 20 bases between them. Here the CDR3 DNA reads TGTGCCAGCAGTGGGGCACAGGGAAGGGGGATGAACACTGAAGCTTTCTTT. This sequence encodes CASSGAQGRGMNTEAFF.

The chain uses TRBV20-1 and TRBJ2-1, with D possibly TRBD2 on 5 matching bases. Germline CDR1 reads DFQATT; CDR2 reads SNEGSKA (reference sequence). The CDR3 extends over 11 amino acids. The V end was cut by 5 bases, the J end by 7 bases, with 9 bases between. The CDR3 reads CSAGRGNEQFF. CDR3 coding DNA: TGCAGTGCTGGGAGAGGGAATGAGCAGTTCTTC.